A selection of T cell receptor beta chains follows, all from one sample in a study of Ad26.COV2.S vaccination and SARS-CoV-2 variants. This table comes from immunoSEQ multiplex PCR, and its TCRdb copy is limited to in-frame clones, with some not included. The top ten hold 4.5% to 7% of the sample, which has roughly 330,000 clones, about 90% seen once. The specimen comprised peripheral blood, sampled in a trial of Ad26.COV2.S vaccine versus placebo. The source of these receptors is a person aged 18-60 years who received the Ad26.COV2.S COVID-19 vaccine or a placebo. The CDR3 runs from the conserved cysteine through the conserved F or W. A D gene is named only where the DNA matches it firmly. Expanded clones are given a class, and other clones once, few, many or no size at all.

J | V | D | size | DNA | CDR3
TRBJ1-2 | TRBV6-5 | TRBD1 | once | TGTGCCAGCAGTAGGACAGGGGGCTATGGCTACACCTTC | CASSRTGGYGYTF
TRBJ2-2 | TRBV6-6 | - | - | TGTGCCAGCAGTTTAGGGGGTTCCGGCACCGGGGAGCTGTTTTTT | CASSLGGSGTGELFF
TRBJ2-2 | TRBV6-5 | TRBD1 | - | TGTGCCAGCAGTTACTCCAGGGGGCTCGGCACCGGGGAGCTGTTTTTT | CASSYSRGLGTGELFF
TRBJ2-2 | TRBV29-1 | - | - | TGCAGCGTTGGTCAGCCCAACACCGGGGAGCTGTTTTTT | CSVGQPNTGELFF
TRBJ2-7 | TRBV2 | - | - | TGTGCCAGCACACAATACCAAGTTGGCTTGAGCTCCTACGAGCAGTACTTC | CASTQYQVGLSSYEQYF
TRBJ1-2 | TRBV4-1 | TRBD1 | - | TGCGCCAGCAGCCAAGAGTTCCCGGGACAGGGCTATGGCTACACCTTC | CASSQEFPGQGYGYTF
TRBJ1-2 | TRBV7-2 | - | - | TGTGCCAGCAGCTTAGGAGGGAACTATGGCTACACCTTC | CASSLGGNYGYTF
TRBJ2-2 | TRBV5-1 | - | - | TGCGCCAGCAGCTTGATTGGTACCGGGGAGCTGTTTTTT | CASSLIGTGELFF
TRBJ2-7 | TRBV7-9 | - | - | TGTGCCAGCAGCTTAGCGGACGGAGCCGAATACGAGCAGTACTTC | CASSLADGAEYEQYF
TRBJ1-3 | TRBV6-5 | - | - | TGTGCCAGCAGTTACTCCAGGGGATATGGAAACACCATATATTTT | CASSYSRGYGNTIYF
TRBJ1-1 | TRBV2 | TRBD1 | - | TGTGCCAGATCTCCGGGACAGGGAAAAACTGAAGCTTTCTTT | CARSPGQGKTEAFF
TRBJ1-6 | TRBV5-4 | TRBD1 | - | TGTGCCGTGGGACAGGGTGGGTCACCCCTCCACTTT | CAVGQGGSPLHF
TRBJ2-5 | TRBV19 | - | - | TGTGCCAGTTCGTGGGGGCCTGCTCTTGGAGAGACCCAGTACTTC | CASSWGPALGETQYF
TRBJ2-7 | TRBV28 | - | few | TGTGCCAGCAGTCCCCCGGGGCTAGTCTACGAGCAGTACTTC | CASSPPGLVYEQYF
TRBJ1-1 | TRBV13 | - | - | TGTGCCAGCAGCGCCCGGGTAGGGGGAAACACTGAAGCTTTCTTT | CASSARVGGNTEAFF
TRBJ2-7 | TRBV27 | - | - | TGTGCCAGCAGTTTATCGCTGTATTACGAGCAGTACTTC | CASSLSLYYEQYF
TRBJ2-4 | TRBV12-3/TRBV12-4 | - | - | TGTGCCAGCAGTCCCTACAGCCGCCCCCAGTACTTC | CASSPYSRPQYF
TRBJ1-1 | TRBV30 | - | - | TGTGCCTGGAGCCGGGGCAGGGCGAGGATCACTGAAGCTTTCTTT | CAWSRGRARITEAFF
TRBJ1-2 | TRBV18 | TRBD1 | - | TGTGCCAGCTCACCAGGACAGGATGATGGCTACACCTTC | CASSPGQDDGYTF
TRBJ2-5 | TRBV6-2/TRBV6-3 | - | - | TGTGCCAGCAGTTTTCAGGGATTGGGGACCCAGTACTTC | CASSFQGLGTQYF
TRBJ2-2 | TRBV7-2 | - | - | TGTGCCAGCAGCTTTCTAAACACCGGGGAGCTGTTTTTT | CASSFLNTGELFF
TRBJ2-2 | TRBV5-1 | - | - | TGCGCCAGCAGGACAGGAGAGAACACCGGGGAGCTGTTTTTT | CASRTGENTGELFF
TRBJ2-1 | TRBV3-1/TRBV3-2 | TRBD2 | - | TGTGCCAGCAGCGATCCTTGGGTAGCGGGGTATTATAATGAGCAGTTCTTC | CASSDPWVAGYYNEQFF
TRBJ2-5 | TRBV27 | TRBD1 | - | TGTGCCAGCTCGAAGACAGGGGGCGGGGAGACCCAGTACTTC | CASSKTGGGETQYF
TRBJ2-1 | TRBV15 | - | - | TGTGCCACCAGCAGAGATGTAGGGGGCAATGAGCAGTTCTTC | CATSRDVGGNEQFF
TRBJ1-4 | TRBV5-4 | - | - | TGTGCCAGCAGCTTGGAGCCAGACTTTAATGAAAAACTGTTTTTT | CASSLEPDFNEKLFF
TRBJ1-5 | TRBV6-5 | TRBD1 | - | TGTGCCAGCAGTTTGTCCCGGGACAGGCAGCCCCAGCATTTT | CASSLSRDRQPQHF
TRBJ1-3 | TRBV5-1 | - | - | TGCGCCAGCAGCTCATCCGCGCGCGGGGGCTCTGGAAACACCATATATTTT | CASSSSARGGSGNTIYF
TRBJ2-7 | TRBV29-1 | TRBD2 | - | TGCAGCCGAGCCCGAAAGGGAAGGACTAGCGGGGGGGCCCGGTTCTACGAGCAGTACTTC | CSRARKGRTSGGARFYEQYF
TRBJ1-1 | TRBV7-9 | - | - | TGTGCCAGCAGTTCCAGGGAGGGGAGGACTGAAGCTTTCTTT | CASSSREGRTEAFF
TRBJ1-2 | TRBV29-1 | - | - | TGCAGCGTTGTGGAGGGAACCCACTATGGCTACACCTTC | CSVVEGTHYGYTF
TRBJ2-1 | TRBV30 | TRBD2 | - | TGTGCCTGGAGTGTTGGCGGGAGTCTCGTCAATGAGCAGTTCTTC | CAWSVGGSLVNEQFF
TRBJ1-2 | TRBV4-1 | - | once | TGCGCCAGCAGCCAAGTGGGTGGGACGGCCCTTGGTGGCTACACCTTC | CASSQVGGTALGGYTF
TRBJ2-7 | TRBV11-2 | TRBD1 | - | TGTGCCAGCGGGCAGTATGAGGGGGCTGCATACGAGCAGTACTTC | CASGQYEGAAYEQYF
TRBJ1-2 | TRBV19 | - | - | TGTGCCAGTAGTGAAACAGGGCGGCGAGACTACACCTTC | CASSETGRRDYTF
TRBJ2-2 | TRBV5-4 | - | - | TGTGCCAGCAGCTCCCGGACCAGCACCGGGGAGCTGTTTTTT | CASSSRTSTGELFF
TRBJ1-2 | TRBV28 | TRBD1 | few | TGTGCCAGCAGCAGAGGGGGCTACTATGGCTACACCTTC | CASSRGGYYGYTF
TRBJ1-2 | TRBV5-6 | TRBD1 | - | TGTGCCAGCAGCTTTGGGACAGGGTCTGGAGGCTACACCTTC | CASSFGTGSGGYTF
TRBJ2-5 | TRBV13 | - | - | TGTGCCAGCAGCTTGGGAGGGGGAGAGACCCAGTACTTC | CASSLGGGETQYF
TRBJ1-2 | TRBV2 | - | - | TGTGCCAGCAGTGATGGGGGGACACTGGGTGGCTACACCTTC | CASSDGGTLGGYTF
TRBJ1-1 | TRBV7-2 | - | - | TGTGCCAGCAGCTTAGCCGGGGCGGCGACTGAAGCTTTCTTT | CASSLAGAATEAFF
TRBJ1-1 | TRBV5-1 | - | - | TGCGCCAGCAGCCCGGGACAAGGAGGCACTGAAGCTTTCTTT | CASSPGQGGTEAFF
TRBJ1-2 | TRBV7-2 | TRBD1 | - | TGTGCCAGCAGATACCGAGGGGGCCCTCCTAACTATGGCTACACCTTC | CASRYRGGPPNYGYTF
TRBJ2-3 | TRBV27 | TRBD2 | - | TGTGCCAGCACGGGCTTAGCGGGGGGTGCAGATACGCAGTATTTT | CASTGLAGGADTQYF
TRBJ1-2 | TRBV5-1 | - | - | TGCGCCAGCAGCTTGCGGACCCCTGGGGACTATGGCTACACCTTC | CASSLRTPGDYGYTF
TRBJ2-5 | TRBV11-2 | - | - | TGTGCCAGCAGCCCAGATATCGAGACCCAGTACTTC | CASSPDIETQYF
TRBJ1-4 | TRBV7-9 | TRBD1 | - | TGTGCCAGCAGCCCAGGGGGACAGTTTAATGAAAAACTGTTTTTT | CASSPGGQFNEKLFF
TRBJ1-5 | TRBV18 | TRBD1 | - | TGTGCCAGCTCATCGACAGGGGGCAATCAGCCCCAGCATTTT | CASSSTGGNQPQHF
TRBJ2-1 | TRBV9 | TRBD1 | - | TGTGCCAGCAGTCTTTCCGGGACAGGGATAGTTAATGAGCAGTTCTTC | CASSLSGTGIVNEQFF
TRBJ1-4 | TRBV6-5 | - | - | TGTGCCAGCAGTTACTCCGACAGCCGTAATGAAAAACTGTTTTTT | CASSYSDSRNEKLFF
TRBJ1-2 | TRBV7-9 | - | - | TGTGCCAGCAGCTTAGGAACAAGGGAGGGCGGCTACACCTTC | CASSLGTREGGYTF
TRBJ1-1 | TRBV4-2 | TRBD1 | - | TGTGCCAGCAGGCCACAGGGGGCGGGAGGGACACTGAAAGCTTTCTTT | CASRPQGAGGTLKAFF
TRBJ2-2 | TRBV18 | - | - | TGTGCCAGCTCACCAAGGACAGCGAACACCGGGGAGCTGTTTTTT | CASSPRTANTGELFF
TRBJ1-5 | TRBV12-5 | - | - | TGTGCTAGTGGTTTGGGGGACTTAAGGCAGCCCCAGCATTTT | CASGLGDLRQPQHF
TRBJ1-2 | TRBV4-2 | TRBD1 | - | TGTGCCAGCAGCCTAGGACAGGGGGATGGCTACACCTTC | CASSLGQGDGYTF